The 19 T cell receptor beta chains below were found in one sample sequenced in a study of cytomegalovirus exposure and HLA in healthy donors. It was with 60 Vbeta and 13 Jbeta primers that the PCR ran. Sequenced by immunoSEQ multiplex PCR; TCRdb stores in-frame clones only, minus some. The sample yields about 170,000 clones, around 77% seen once. Material for sequencing was PBMCs. These receptors came from a woman aged 25 to 39 in good health and CMV-seropositive.

This chain links TRBV28 with TRBJ2-7, with 8 bases matching TRBD1. Germline V gene sequence: CDR1 MDHEN, CDR2 SYDVKM. This CDR3 is 14 amino acids long. Trimming at V came to 6 bases and at J to 2 bases, leaving 6 bases not matched to a gene. In DNA form, the CDR3 reads TGTGCCAGCAGCTTGGGGACAGGCGCCTACGAGCAGTACTTC. This gives the protein CASSLGTGAYEQYF.

The J gene is TRBJ1-3, the V gene TRBV7-9; 11 bases are a match to TRBD1. Per the germline V gene, CDR1 is SEHNR and CDR2 is FQNEAQ (reference sequence). This CDR3 is built from 14 residues. V lost 8 bases and J lost 3; bases outside the gene matches: 3. Here the CDR3 reads CASGDRGYGNTIYF. Here the CDR3 DNA reads TGTGCCAGCGGGGACAGGGGGTATGGAAACACCATATATTTT.

The sample holds one count of this clone. The chain has TRBV4-3 and TRBJ1-2, with D possibly TRBD1 on 5 matching bases. V gave up 0 bases and J gave up 8 bases, with 16 bases separating them. The germline gives CDR1 LGHNA, CDR2 YSLEER. The CDR3 length is 15 residues. The CDR3 region has the DNA TGCGCCAGCAGCCAAGATGCTCGGGGGGATGGCGGCTACACCTTC. It yields the protein CASSQDARGDGGYTF.

The chain employs TRBV19 and TRBJ1-3; D unclear. Trimming shortened V by 6 bases and J by 2 bases, and 11 bases separated the two germline ends. CDR1 and CDR2 (germline): LNHDA, SQIVND (reference sequence). The CDR3 contains 14 residues. The CDR3 sequence is CASSQRNAGNTIYF. The CDR3 bases are TGTGCCAGTAGCCAGCGAAACGCTGGAAACACCATATATTTT.

This chain links TRBV5-1 with TRBJ2-2; the match to TRBD1 covers 9 bases. Germline CDR1 is SGHRS and CDR2 is YFSETQ. CDR3 length: 14 amino acids. The ends lost 4 bases at V and 13 bases at J; junction bases unmatched: 11. In DNA form, the CDR3 reads TGCGCCAGCAGCATCGGACAGGGGTTCCATCCGCTGTTTTTT. Translated: CASSIGQGFHPLFF.

The chain employs TRBV27 and TRBJ1-1; no clear D gene. V was clipped by 6 bases and J by 0 bases, with 8 bases between them. Germline V lookup: CDR1 MNHEY, CDR2 SMNVEV (reference sequence). The CDR3 length is 13 residues. CDR3 loop: CASRQVMNTEAFF. Written as DNA, the CDR3 is TGTGCCAGCAGACAAGTTATGAACACTGAAGCTTTCTTT.

J is TRBJ2-6 and V is TRBV18; 10 bases line up with TRBD1. CDR1 and CDR2 from the germline V gene are KGHSH and LQKENI. Trimming at V came to 3 bases and at J to 0 bases, leaving 5 bases not matched to a gene. The CDR3 contains 18 residues. CDR3 nucleotides: TGTGCCAGCTCACCCCGGGACAGGGGACTCTCTGGGGCCAACGTCCTGACTTTC. This translates into CASSPRDRGLSGANVLTF. Drawing the rest from reference TRBV18 and TRBJ2-6, the complete variable domain is NAGVMQNPRHLVRRRGQEARLRCSPMKGHSHVYWYRQLPEEGLKFMVYLQKENIIDESGMPKERFSAEFPKEGPSILRIQQVVRGDSAAYFCASSPRDRGLSGANVLTFGAGSRLTVL.

The rearrangement links TRBV5-6 to TRBJ1-3; D remains unclear. The germline gives CDR1 SGHDT, CDR2 YYEEEE. The CDR3 runs 12 residues. Deletions cut 2 bases from V and 2 bases from J, with 2 bases between. This CDR3 reads CASSFAGNTIYF. CDR3 nucleotide sequence: TGTGCCAGCAGCTTCGCTGGAAACACCATATATTTT.

V is TRBV19 and J is TRBJ1-3, with a possible D match to TRBD1 (5 bases). This CDR3 has 18 residues. The germline V gene encodes CDR1 LNHDA and CDR2 SQIVND (reference sequence). Trimming left V 2 bases short and J 0 bases short, with 17 bases between. Here the CDR3 DNA reads TGTGCCAGTAGTATACTGGGCCAGGGATCGAGCTCTGGAAACACCATATATTTT. This gives the protein CASSILGQGSSSGNTIYF.

This clone was observed a handful of times. The chain is built from TRBV7-9 and TRBJ1-5, with 9 bases identical to TRBD1. The CDR3 runs to 16 residues. Germline lookup yields CDR1 SEHNR and CDR2 FQNEAQ (reference sequence). Trimming cost V 5 bases and J 5 bases; bases outside gene matches: 10. CDR3 DNA sequence: TGTGCCAGCAGCCCTGCCGGACAGGGGATGTATCAGCCCCAGCATTTT. This encodes CASSPAGQGMYQPQHF.

V gene TRBV5-1 combines with J gene TRBJ1-1; the match to TRBD1 covers 9 bases. The CDR3 totals 14 residues. J lost 4 bases, V lost 4 bases, and 5 bases had no gene match. Germline CDR1 and CDR2: SGHRS and YFSETQ. The CDR3 DNA is TGCGCCAGCAGCGGGGACAGGGTCGGCACTGAAGCTTTCTTT. Translated, it gives CASSGDRVGTEAFF.

The chain employs TRBV10-3 and TRBJ1-2; D is undetermined. V was trimmed by 0 bases and J by 4 bases, leaving 12 bases between them. Germline V gene data show CDR1 as ENHRY and CDR2 as SYGVKD. The CDR3 contains 15 residues. The CDR3 sequence: CAISESTGEGYGYTF. The DNA of the CDR3 is TGTGCCATCAGTGAGTCTACGGGAGAGGGCTATGGCTACACCTTC.

As to this clone: An end of the junction does not agree with germline; a read error may underlie this. The rearrangement joins TRBV7-9 to TRBJ1-1, with 9 bases aligning to TRBD1. CDR1 is SEHNR and CDR2 is FQNEAQ in the germline V gene (reference sequence). The CDR3 is 14 residues long. The DNA of the CDR3 is TGTTCCAGCAGCTCCCAGCGGGGACAGGGAAAAGCTTTCTTT. It specifies CSSSSQRGQGKAFF.

The chain is built from TRBV5-6 and TRBJ2-7; 7 nucleotides agree with TRBD1. CDR1 is SGHDT and CDR2 is YYEEEE in the germline V gene. J gave up 2 bases and V 4 bases, and 9 bases lay outside the gene matches. The CDR3 has 15 residues. CDR3 region: CASSGLGQGAYEQYF. The CDR3 coding sequence is TGTGCCAGCAGCGGCTTGGGGCAGGGGGCCTACGAGCAGTACTTC.

This chain uses TRBV28 with TRBJ2-7, with 8 bases that match TRBD2. This CDR3 has 14 amino acids. V dropped 5 bases and J dropped 0; count of bases not matched to a gene: 3. Germline V gives CDR1 MDHEN, CDR2 SYDVKM. The CDR3 protein is CASSTSGYSYEQYF. DNA for the CDR3: TGTGCCAGCAGTACTAGCGGATACTCCTACGAGCAGTACTTC. Using reference TRBV28 and TRBJ2-7 for the parts outside the CDR3, the full variable domain is DVKVTQSSRYLVKRTGEKVFLECVQDMDHENMFWYRQDPGLGLRLIYFSYDVKMKEKGDIPEGYSVSREKKERFSLILESASTNQTSMYLCASSTSGYSYEQYFGPGTRLTVT.

The gene calls are TRBV6-5 and TRBJ1-4; D not certain. The V and J ends lost 4 bases and 0 bases respectively, with 9 bases between them. The CDR3 totals 15 residues. Looked up from germline, CDR1 is MNHEY and CDR2 is SVGAGI. The CDR3 sequence: CASSFGEATNEKLFF. The CDR3 coding sequence is TGTGCCAGCAGTTTTGGGGAGGCAACTAATGAAAAACTGTTTTTT.

The V and J genes are TRBV2 and TRBJ2-3; 9 bases align to TRBD1. The CDR3 has 15 amino acids. V shed 1 base, J shed 3 bases, and the junction held 2 bases outside the gene matches. CDR1 and CDR2 from the germline V gene are SNHLY and FYNNEI. This CDR3 reads CASSEVGTGTDTQYF. The CDR3 DNA follows: TGTGCCAGCAGTGAAGTGGGGACAGGGACAGATACGCAGTATTTT.

This clone was seen more than once but under ten times. This rearrangement joins TRBV18 to TRBJ1-2; TRBD1 matches at 9 bases. The CDR3 extends over 13 amino acids. CDR1 is KGHSH and CDR2 is LQKENI in the germline V gene. Trimming took 9 bases from V and 7 from J; bases not matched to a gene: 9. The CDR3 spells CARIQGARSGYTF. The DNA of the CDR3 is TGTGCCAGGATACAGGGGGCGCGAAGTGGCTACACCTTC. Looking up the rest from reference TRBV18 and TRBJ1-2 gives the full variable domain: NAGVMQNPRHLVRRRGQEARLRCSPMKGHSHVYWYRQLPEEGLKFMVYLQKENIIDESGMPKERFSAEFPKEGPSILRIQQVVRGDSAAYFCARIQGARSGYTFGSGTRLTVV.

The rearrangement joins TRBV6-6 to TRBJ2-5; 8 bases line up with TRBD2. Per the germline V gene, CDR1 is MNHNY and CDR2 is SVGAGI (reference sequence). The CDR3 is made up of 15 amino acids. With 0 bases clipped from V and 4 bases from J, the junction kept 4 bases outside the gene matches. The CDR3 reads CASSYSGRGGETQYF. DNA of the CDR3: TGTGCCAGCAGTTACTCCGGGAGGGGTGGAGAGACCCAGTACTTC.